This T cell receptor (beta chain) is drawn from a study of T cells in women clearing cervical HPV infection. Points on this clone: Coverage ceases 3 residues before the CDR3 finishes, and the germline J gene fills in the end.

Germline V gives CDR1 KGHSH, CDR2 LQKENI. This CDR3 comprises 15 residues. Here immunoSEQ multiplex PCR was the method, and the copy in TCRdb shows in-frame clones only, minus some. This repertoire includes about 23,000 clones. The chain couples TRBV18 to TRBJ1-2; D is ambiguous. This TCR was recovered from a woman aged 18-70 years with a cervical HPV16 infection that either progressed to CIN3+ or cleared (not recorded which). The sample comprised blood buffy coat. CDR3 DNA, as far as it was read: TGTGCCAGCTCACCCCCGTCCCTGGACTCCTACGAC. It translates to CASSPPSLDSYD. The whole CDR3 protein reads CASSPPSLDSYDYTF.